This T cell receptor beta chain stems from a study of T cells in Graves' hyperthyroidism and ophthalmopathy. Study-wide context: Before any treatment, at initial diagnosis, peripheral blood was collected.

Germline values: CDR1 SNHLY, CDR2 FYNNEI. This CDR3 comprises 14 residues. Study-wide findings and caveats: Before onset, by a median of about seven months, the model predicted ophthalmopathy.

What was amplified from RNA transcripts were TCR beta CDR3 regions. A first-round RT-PCR of the TCR CDR3 used the HTBI primer set. TCRdb ran MiXCR on the multiplex PCR reads and lists one entry per CDR3 protein. The profile shows around 100,000 distinct CDR3 sequences, over 45% of them singletons. A remark on this clonotype: Its specificity is unknown.

Graves' hyperthyroidism showing no ophthalmopathy progression within 18 months was considered stable. Source material for PBMCs was roughly 10 ml fresh peripheral blood. This clonotype originated in a man aged 35 to 55 with Graves' hyperthyroidism. This chain links TRBV2 with TRBJ2-3; no definite D call. Judging by the DNA end, TRBJ2-1 fits better; the J call may be wrong. The sample was blood. The CDR3 region has the DNA TGTGCCAGCGGTAGATCCACAAGCACAGATACGCAGTTCTTC. Protein product: CASGRSTSTDTQFF.